This T cell receptor (beta chain) was recorded in a study of T cell repertoires and Cas9 in healthy adults. Broader study findings: In vitro, SpCas9-reactive Tregs were reported to curb effector T cell proliferation and function.

The CDR3 spans 15 residues. Trimming pared 2 bases from V and 1 base from J, leaving 11 bases between. CDR1 is SGHVS, CDR2 FQNEAQ, per germline. On this clone itself: Its cognate antigen is unknown.

The method was immunoSEQ multiplex PCR; TCRdb's version includes in-frame clones alone and lacks a portion of them. The profile shows more than 13,000 clones, 89% of them singletons. The chain combines TRBV7-8 with TRBJ1-1; a possible D gene is TRBD1 (5 bases). The clonotype originates from a human donor in good health. Source material: Tregs (CD4+, CD25+, CD127-, CD137-, CD154-) from PBMCs; culture status not recorded. The CDR3 spells CASSLYLGQNTEAFF. As DNA, the CDR3 is TGTGCCAGCAGCTTATACCTGGGGCAGAACACTGAAGCTTTCTTT.